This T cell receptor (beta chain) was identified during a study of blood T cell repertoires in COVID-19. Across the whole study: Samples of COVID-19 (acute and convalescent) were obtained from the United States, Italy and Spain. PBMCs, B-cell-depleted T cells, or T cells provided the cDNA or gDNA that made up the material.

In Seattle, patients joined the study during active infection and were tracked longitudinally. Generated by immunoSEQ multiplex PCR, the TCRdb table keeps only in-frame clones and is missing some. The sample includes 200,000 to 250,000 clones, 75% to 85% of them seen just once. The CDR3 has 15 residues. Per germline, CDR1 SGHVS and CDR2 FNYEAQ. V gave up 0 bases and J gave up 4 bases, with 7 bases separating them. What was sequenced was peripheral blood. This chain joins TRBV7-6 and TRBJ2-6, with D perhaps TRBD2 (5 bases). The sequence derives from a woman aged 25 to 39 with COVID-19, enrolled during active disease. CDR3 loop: CASSLAPGGANVLTF. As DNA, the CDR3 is TGTGCCAGCAGCTTAGCTCCGGGGGGGGCCAACGTCCTGACTTTC.